Shown below are 2 T cell receptor beta chains from a single sample sequenced in a study of a mutant IDH1 vaccine in newly diagnosed glioma. Time point given: baseline, week 1 (first vaccination visit). Stated treatment: pre-vaccination baseline after standard-of-care therapy. The table came from immunoSEQ multiplex PCR; TCRdb's copy has only in-frame clones and leaves some out. The sample yields 25,000 to 35,000 clones, over 70% seen once. Sequenced here: PBMCs, sampled from a glioma patient treated with radiotherapy, temozolomide or both. Source of these receptors: a young man with glioma.

The chain couples TRBV9 to TRBJ2-5; TRBD2 is a possible D gene (5 bases). In germline, CDR1 is SGDLS, CDR2 YYNGEE. Trimming took 3 bases from V and 4 from J, leaving 16 bases between them. This CDR3 has 15 amino acids. DNA of the CDR3: TGTGCCAGCAGCGCCGGGATTTCACAGAGAGAGACCCAGTACTTC. It encodes CASSAGISQRETQYF.

The chain uses TRBV7-7 and TRBJ2-5; TRBD1 aligns across 7 bases. The V segment lost 5 bases and the J segment 2 bases; nucleotides outside the gene matches: 11. The CDR3 extends over 16 amino acids. In germline, CDR1 is SSHAT, CDR2 FNYEAQ (reference sequence). This chain's CDR3 is CASSLRVDRSQETQYF. CDR3 nucleotides: TGTGCCAGCAGCCTCCGAGTGGACAGGAGTCAAGAGACCCAGTACTTC.